The 32 T cell receptor beta chains presented below share a single source sample, sequenced in a study of immune evolution from preneoplasia to lung adenocarcinoma (dated by TCRdb to the early 2020s). The library was prepared using the immunoSEQ multiplex PCR assay. In its TCRdb copy, this immuneACCESS table keeps in-frame sequences only and misses some clones. Where compared with another copy, unresolved V genes explain less than half of these, and the others have no known cause. This sample holds some 41,000 clones; less than 80% were observed only once. Around 4.6% of the sample comes from the top ten. Sequencing was carried out using FFPE invasive lung adenocarcinoma tissue. The cell subset or site label on this specimen signifies: frankly invasive lung adenocarcinoma (ADC). The source is a person in their sixties or seventies with lung adenocarcinoma.

The chain joins TRBV18 to TRBJ1-1; no reliable D call. The CDR3 loop spans 13 amino acids. The germline gives CDR1 KGHSH, CDR2 LQKENI. V was shortened by 6 bases and J by 4 bases, with 12 bases between the two germline ends. The DNA for the CDR3 is TGTGCCAGCTCGGAGGTCACGGGCACTGAAGCTTTCTTT. This encodes CASSEVTGTEAFF.

A single count supports this clone. The genes are TRBV28 and TRBJ1-2; perhaps TRBD1 as D (6 bases). In germline, CDR1 is MDHEN, CDR2 SYDVKM. V lost 3 bases to trimming and J lost 5 bases, with 10 bases between them. The CDR3 loop spans 13 amino acids. Here the CDR3 reads CASSFRGIYGYTF. The CDR3 DNA sequence: TGTGCCAGCAGTTTTAGGGGGATTTATGGCTACACCTTC.

The chain uses TRBV5-1 and TRBJ1-1; the D gene is possibly TRBD1 (6 bases). The ends were cut back, 0 bases at V and 6 bases at J, with 12 bases in the middle. Per germline, CDR1 SGHRS and CDR2 YFSETQ. The CDR3 spans 14 residues. The CDR3 nucleotides read TGCGCCAGCAGCTTGGCCCTTCAGGGGTCTGAAGCTTTCTTT. Its protein is CASSLALQGSEAFF.

This chain uses TRBV30 with TRBJ1-5; 9 nucleotides line up with TRBD1. This CDR3 is built from 15 residues. Losses at the gene ends were 0 bases for V and 7 bases for J; bases not matched to a gene: 7. CDR1 and CDR2 (germline): GTSNPN, SVGIG (reference sequence). The CDR3 bases are TGTGCCTGGAGTGTAGTACAGGGGGCAGGACAGCCCCAGCATTTT. Amino acid sequence: CAWSVVQGAGQPQHF.

The chain carries TRBV2 and TRBJ1-4; tentative D call: TRBD1 (5 bases). The CDR3 loop spans 14 amino acids. Germline loops: CDR1 SNHLY, CDR2 FYNNEI. V lost 2 bases, J lost 5 bases, and 9 bases lay in between. The CDR3 DNA sequence: TGTGCCAGCAGTGAAAGGGCAGGGAATGAAAAACTGTTTTTT. Its protein is CASSERAGNEKLFF.

The chain couples TRBV7-9 to TRBJ2-1; unclear D gene. CDR1 SEHNR and CDR2 FQNEAQ come from the germline V gene (reference sequence). This CDR3 contains 15 residues. V was shortened by 4 bases and J by 10 bases, with 20 bases between the two germline ends. The CDR3 loop reads CASSSYGLVGGEQFF. CDR3 DNA: TGTGCCAGCAGCTCCTACGGCCTGGTGGGCGGAGAGCAGTTCTTC.

The V and J genes are TRBV28 and TRBJ2-7, with D perhaps TRBD2 (6 bases). V was pared by 2 bases and J by 0 bases, with 11 bases between. The CDR3 length is 15 residues. The germline V gene has CDR1 MDHEN and CDR2 SYDVKM. The CDR3 here is CASSLMGLASYEQYF. CDR3 coding DNA: TGTGCCAGCAGTTTAATGGGACTGGCCTCCTACGAGCAGTACTTC. Complete variable domain (other parts from reference TRBV28 and TRBJ2-7): DVKVTQSSRYLVKRTGEKVFLECVQDMDHENMFWYRQDPGLGLRLIYFSYDVKMKEKGDIPEGYSVSREKKERFSLILESASTNQTSMYLCASSLMGLASYEQYFGPGTRLTVT.

CDR3 bases: TGTGCCAGCAGTGGACAGGGCAGAAACACTGAAGCTTTCTTT. It translates to CASSGQGRNTEAFF. The rearrangement uses TRBV2 and TRBJ1-1, with TRBD1 matching over 7 bases. Germline lookup yields CDR1 SNHLY and CDR2 FYNNEI. The CDR3 loop spans 14 amino acids. Trimming took 4 bases from V and 2 from J; bases not matched to a gene: 4. The full variable domain, in which reference TRBV2 and TRBJ1-1 provide the parts outside the CDR3, is EPEVTQTPSHQVTQMGQEVILRCVPISNHLYFYWYRQILGQKVEFLVSFYNNEISEKSEIFDDQFSVERPDGSNFTLKIRSTKLEDSAMYFCASSGQGRNTEAFFGQGTRLTVV.

The chain employs TRBV7-2 and TRBJ2-7; TRBD1 or TRBD2 may be the D gene (5 bases each). The V and J ends lost 4 bases and 2 bases respectively, with 12 bases between them. The CDR3 spans 14 residues. In germline, CDR1 is SGHTA, CDR2 FQGNSA. The CDR3 DNA reads TGTGCCAGCAGCTCCCACCGGGGACCCTACGAGCAGTACTTC. Residues: CASSSHRGPYEQYF.

The chain links TRBV12-5 to TRBJ1-3; D is possibly TRBD1 (5 bases). CDR1 is LGHNT and CDR2 is FRNRAP in the germline V gene. V lost 5 bases and J lost 4, with 12 bases in between. CDR3 length: 14 residues. The CDR3 nucleotides read TGTGCTAGTGGTCTAGGACATCAAGGAAACACCATATATTTT. Translating gives CASGLGHQGNTIYF.

The V call is TRBV18, the J call TRBJ2-1; 8 bases line up with TRBD1. In germline, CDR1 is KGHSH, CDR2 LQKENI. This CDR3 is 14 amino acids long. Unmatched junction bases numbered 10, after V lost 6 bases and J lost 9 bases. DNA for the CDR3: TGTGCCAGCTCCATATCTCAGGGGGCAGTTGAGCAGTTCTTC. Residues: CASSISQGAVEQFF.

The chain employs TRBV30 and TRBJ2-2; 7 nucleotides match TRBD2. Germline CDR1 is GTSNPN and CDR2 is SVGIG (reference sequence). This CDR3 contains 15 residues. V lost 2 bases, J lost 1 base, and 4 bases stayed unmatched. CDR3 amino acids: CAWSQASGNTGELFF. The CDR3 nucleotides read TGTGCCTGGAGTCAGGCTAGCGGGAACACCGGGGAGCTGTTTTTT.

V usage is TRBV5-4 and J usage is TRBJ2-7; 11 bases map to TRBD2. This CDR3 comprises 16 residues. CDR1 is SGHNT, CDR2 YYREEE, per germline (reference sequence). The V gene end was trimmed by 4 bases and the J gene end by 4 bases; junction bases not matched to a gene: 10. The DNA for the CDR3 is TGTGCCAGCAGCCAGGGACTAGCGGAATCGTCGTACGAGCAGTACTTC. Translating gives CASSQGLAESSYEQYF.

This sequence joins TRBV18 and TRBJ1-2, with D perhaps matching TRBD1 (6 bases). CDR1 KGHSH and CDR2 LQKENI come from the germline V gene. The V end lost 3 bases, the J end lost 4 bases, and 12 bases lay between the germline ends. CDR3 size: 14 residues. The CDR3 DNA follows: TGTGCCAGCTCACCGACGGACAGCGGCTATGGCTACACCTTC. The encoded protein is CASSPTDSGYGYTF.

The chain combines TRBV7-9 with TRBJ2-3; 7 bases line up with TRBD1. Germline CDR1 is SEHNR and CDR2 is FQNEAQ (reference sequence). Losses at the gene ends were 5 bases for V and 0 bases for J; bases not matched to a gene: 8. CDR3 size: 16 residues. This chain's CDR3 is CASSPKGARSTDTQYF. As DNA, the CDR3 is TGTGCCAGCAGCCCAAAGGGGGCGCGGAGCACAGATACGCAGTATTTT.

This clone was recorded only once. The chain uses TRBV28 and TRBJ2-7; D is uncertain. CDR3 size: 15 residues. In germline, CDR1 is MDHEN, CDR2 SYDVKM. Trimming removed 4 bases from V and 1 base from J, with 14 bases in between. In DNA form, the CDR3 reads TGTGCCAGCAGTTCCCCTGGCAGGCAATCCTACGAGCAGTACTTC. It yields the protein CASSSPGRQSYEQYF.

This chain connects TRBV2 to TRBJ2-5; TRBD1 matches 7 bases. The CDR3 has 17 amino acids. The ends lost 0 bases at V and 4 bases at J; junction bases unmatched: 11. Germline CDR1 reads SNHLY; CDR2 reads FYNNEI. The CDR3 spells CASSEAATGKVVETQYF. The CDR3 region has the DNA TGTGCCAGCAGTGAAGCGGCGACAGGGAAGGTAGTAGAGACCCAGTACTTC.

V and J are TRBV2 and TRBJ1-2; 10 bases map to TRBD1. The CDR3 is made up of 14 amino acids. The trim removed 7 bases at V and 8 bases at J, leaving 10 bases unmatched. Germline V gene data show CDR1 as SNHLY and CDR2 as FYNNEI. CDR3: CASTSGQGVRGYTF. The CDR3 bases are TGTGCCAGCACCTCTGGACAGGGGGTTAGGGGCTACACCTTC.

The chain joins TRBV19 to TRBJ2-6, with D perhaps matching TRBD1 (5 bases). Germline values: CDR1 LNHDA, CDR2 SQIVND (reference sequence). Trimming shortened V by 3 bases and J by 2 bases, and 8 bases separated the two germline ends. The CDR3 spans 15 residues. The CDR3 DNA reads TGTGCCAGTAGTATTGCCAGGGCTGGGGCCAACGTCCTGACTTTC. It translates to CASSIARAGANVLTF.

The V call is TRBV29-1, the J call TRBJ1-1, with D uncertain. This CDR3 region has 16 residues. Per germline, CDR1 SQVTM and CDR2 ANQGSEA. The V gene lost 7 bases and the J gene lost 0 bases, with 21 bases spanning the gap. Written as DNA, the CDR3 is TGCAGCGCCCTAGGAGAGAGAGGGCCGGTGAACACTGAAGCTTTCTTT. Translation gives CSALGERGPVNTEAFF.

The J gene is TRBJ1-5, the V gene TRBV11-2; no firm D call. The germline gives CDR1 SGHAT, CDR2 FQNNGV. The germline V and J ends were trimmed by 0 bases and 3 bases, with 3 bases remaining between them. The CDR3 spans 13 residues. CDR3 residues: CASSLDFNQPQHF. CDR3 coding DNA: TGTGCCAGCAGCTTAGATTTCAATCAGCCCCAGCATTTT.

The V gene is TRBV7-8, the J gene TRBJ2-7; D may correspond to TRBD1 or TRBD2 (5 bases each). This CDR3 spans 13 amino acids. CDR1 and CDR2 (germline): SGHVS, FQNEAQ. Trimming took 1 base from V and 5 from J, leaving 9 bases between them. CDR3 sequence: CASSLGGWNEQYF. In nucleotides, the CDR3 is TGTGCCAGCAGCTTAGGGGGGTGGAACGAGCAGTACTTC.

This clone was detected a few times. Sequence at one end of the junction differs from germline and may be a read error. The genes are TRBV7-7 and TRBJ2-5; possibly TRBD2 for D (6 bases). The CDR3 has 14 amino acids. Germline assignment: CDR1 SSHAT and CDR2 FNYEAQ (reference sequence). The CDR3 DNA reads TGTGCTAGCAGCTTAAGGGGAGGCCAAGGGACCCAGTACTTC. Residues: CASSLRGGQGTQYF.

This clone was detected a few times. This chain uses TRBV2 with TRBJ1-5, with D tentatively TRBD1 (6 bases). V lost 1 base to trimming and J lost 9 bases, with 10 bases between them. The V gene's germline CDR1 is SNHLY and CDR2 FYNNEI. The CDR3 has 13 residues. CDR3 in DNA: TGTGCCAGCAGTGAAGGTCAGGGGCGGCCCCAGCATTTT. Its protein product is CASSEGQGRPQHF.

This clone was counted between two and nine times. The gene calls are TRBV7-2 and TRBJ2-2; 8 bases are shared with TRBD1. There are 17 residues in the CDR3. CDR1 and CDR2 (germline): SGHTA, FQGNSA. With V trimmed by 5 bases and J by 0 bases, 8 bases remained unmatched. CDR3 region: CASSQRAGGANTGELFF. As DNA, the CDR3 is TGTGCCAGCAGCCAAAGGGCAGGGGGCGCGAACACCGGGGAGCTGTTTTTT.

The V and J genes are TRBV29-1 and TRBJ1-1; TRBD1 matches at 8 bases. Germline V gene data show CDR1 as SQVTM and CDR2 as ANQGSEA. J gave up 4 bases and V 0 bases, and 13 bases lay outside the gene matches. CDR3 length equals 17 residues. The CDR3 DNA sequence: TGCAGCGTTGAAGACGGCAGGGGGCTGGGTATTGGCACTGAAGCTTTCTTT. Translated, it gives CSVEDGRGLGIGTEAFF.

The chain is built from TRBV28 and TRBJ1-2; D gene uncertain. Trimming took 6 bases from V and 9 from J, leaving 26 bases between them. This CDR3 is built from 16 residues. Germline V gene data show CDR1 as MDHEN and CDR2 as SYDVKM. The CDR3 spells CASSQETYGAHLSYTF. The CDR3 DNA sequence: TGTGCCAGCAGCCAGGAAACTTATGGAGCACACCTGAGCTACACCTTC.

This chain joins TRBV6-1 and TRBJ2-6; D gene unclear. The V gene lost 5 bases and the J gene lost 4 bases, with 6 bases spanning the gap. This CDR3 has 13 amino acids. Germline-derived CDR1 and CDR2 are MNHNS and SASEGT. The CDR3 region is CASSKRGANVLTF. DNA of the CDR3: TGTGCCAGCAGTAAGAGAGGGGCCAACGTCCTGACTTTC.

This sequence joins TRBV14 and TRBJ2-2; no clear D. This CDR3 region has 15 residues. The germline V gene encodes CDR1 SGHDN and CDR2 FVKESK. V was pared by 0 bases and J by 2 bases, with 7 bases between. The CDR3 is CASSQDRLNTGELFF. CDR3 DNA: TGTGCCAGCAGCCAAGATAGGCTTAACACCGGGGAGCTGTTTTTT.

The chain uses TRBV11-2 and TRBJ2-3, with TRBD2 matching over 10 bases. This CDR3 is built from 15 residues. The germline V gene has CDR1 SGHAT and CDR2 FQNNGV. V gave up 4 bases and J gave up 6 bases; unmatched junction bases: 7. This chain's CDR3 is CASSYIAGGTDTQYF. DNA of the CDR3: TGTGCCAGCAGCTATATAGCGGGAGGTACGGATACGCAGTATTTT.

A few counts support this clone. This sequence joins TRBV20-1 and TRBJ1-1, with unresolved D. The germline CDR1 and CDR2 sequences are DFQATT and SNEGSKA (reference sequence). The germline V and J ends were trimmed by 6 bases and 4 bases, with 9 bases remaining between them. The CDR3 contains 11 residues. Here the CDR3 DNA reads TGCAGTGCATATCGAATCACTGAAGCTTTCTTT. It specifies CSAYRITEAFF.

The rearrangement uses TRBV11-2 and TRBJ2-3; D unresolved. From germline, CDR1 is SGHAT and CDR2 FQNNGV. The ends were cut back, 5 bases at V and 2 bases at J, with 14 bases in the middle. The CDR3 totals 15 residues. The CDR3 nucleotides read TGTGCCAGCAGCGCCCCCGGGTTGGACACAGATACGCAGTATTTT. Amino acid sequence: CASSAPGLDTDTQYF.